This is a list of T cell receptor beta chains from one sample in a study of T-cell memory formation after mild COVID-19. TCRdb re-called the 5' RACE reads with MiXCR, one entry per CDR3 protein. Of a few hundred thousand distinct CDR3 sequences listed, approximately 15% are singletons. Sequenced material: PBMCs or a T cell subset sorted from them (not recorded which). These receptors were collected from a man aged 18 to 35 who had mild COVID-19 (a few samples of this study predate the infection). Cell type and time point are not known. The CDR3 runs from the conserved cysteine through the conserved F or W. The order of the fields is D gene, V gene, J gene, clone size, CDR3 protein, CDR3 DNA. The D gene is left open where the match is weak. For some rows the clone size is stated as once, few or many, or as a class when expanded; others skip it.

d_call: TRBD1; v_call: TRBV5-6; j_call: TRBJ1-1; clone_size: -; cdr3_aa: CASSSGLQGRTEAFF; cdr3_nt: TGTGCCAGCAGCTCAGGACTACAGGGGCGGACTGAAGCTTTCTTT
d_call: -; v_call: TRBV12-3/TRBV12-4; j_call: TRBJ2-1; clone_size: -; cdr3_aa: CASTSNRGEQFF; cdr3_nt: TGTGCCAGCACTTCTAATCGGGGAGAGCAGTTCTTC
d_call: TRBD1; v_call: TRBV7-9; j_call: TRBJ2-7; clone_size: few; cdr3_aa: CASSQWTRGGDEQYF; cdr3_nt: TGTGCCAGCAGCCAATGGACCCGAGGGGGCGACGAGCAGTACTTC
d_call: -; v_call: TRBV3-1; j_call: TRBJ1-1; clone_size: few; cdr3_aa: CASSTRAANTEAFF; cdr3_nt: TGTGCCAGCAGCACGCGGGCAGCGAACACTGAAGCTTTCTTT
d_call: -; v_call: TRBV12-3/TRBV12-4; j_call: TRBJ2-7; clone_size: many; cdr3_aa: CASRLGRKDEQYF; cdr3_nt: TGTGCCAGCAGGCTGGGAAGAAAGGACGAGCAGTACTTC
d_call: -; v_call: TRBV7-2; j_call: TRBJ2-2; clone_size: few; cdr3_aa: CASSPSKAGELFF; cdr3_nt: TGTGCCAGCAGCCCATCCAAGGCCGGGGAGCTGTTTTTT
d_call: -; v_call: TRBV19; j_call: TRBJ1-2; clone_size: -; cdr3_aa: CASSIVTHGYTF; cdr3_nt: TGTGCCAGTAGTATAGTAACTCATGGCTACACCTTC
d_call: -; v_call: TRBV12-3/TRBV12-4; j_call: TRBJ1-1; clone_size: -; cdr3_aa: CASSLAPTEAFF; cdr3_nt: TGTGCCAGCAGTTTAGCGCCGACTGAAGCTTTCTTT
d_call: -; v_call: TRBV28; j_call: TRBJ2-4; clone_size: -; cdr3_aa: CASSLSAKNIQYF; cdr3_nt: TGTGCCAGCAGTTTATCGGCCAAAAACATTCAGTACTTC
d_call: TRBD2; v_call: TRBV9; j_call: TRBJ2-1; clone_size: few; cdr3_aa: CASSGLADEQFF; cdr3_nt: TGTGCCAGCAGCGGACTAGCGGATGAGCAGTTCTTC
d_call: -; v_call: TRBV4-1; j_call: TRBJ1-5; clone_size: -; cdr3_aa: CASSQPGLRQPQHF; cdr3_nt: TGCGCCAGCAGCCAACCGGGGCTTAGGCAGCCCCAGCATTTT
d_call: TRBD1; v_call: TRBV7-3; j_call: TRBJ2-2; clone_size: few; cdr3_aa: CASSSWTGGNTGELFF; cdr3_nt: TGTGCCAGCAGCTCCTGGACAGGGGGGAACACCGGGGAGCTGTTTTTT
d_call: -; v_call: TRBV25-1; j_call: TRBJ2-2; clone_size: -; cdr3_aa: CASGLLGELFF; cdr3_nt: TGTGCCAGTGGATTGCTGGGGGAGCTGTTTTTT
d_call: TRBD1; v_call: TRBV27; j_call: TRBJ1-2; clone_size: few; cdr3_aa: CASRLGQVGGYTF; cdr3_nt: TGTGCCAGCAGGCTGGGACAGGTGGGGGGCTACACCTTC
d_call: -; v_call: TRBV6-6; j_call: TRBJ2-3; clone_size: many; cdr3_aa: CASSLDRTDTQYF; cdr3_nt: TGTGCCAGCAGTTTAGACAGAACAGATACGCAGTATTTT
d_call: TRBD2; v_call: TRBV6-2/TRBV6-3; j_call: TRBJ2-1; clone_size: few; cdr3_aa: CASRLAGVTSYNEQFF; cdr3_nt: TGTGCCAGCAGGCTAGCGGGGGTAACCTCCTACAATGAGCAGTTCTTC
d_call: TRBD1; v_call: TRBV9; j_call: TRBJ2-1; clone_size: many; cdr3_aa: CASTPQGAYNEQFF; cdr3_nt: TGTGCCAGCACCCCACAGGGGGCCTACAATGAGCAGTTCTTC
d_call: TRBD1; v_call: TRBV7-9; j_call: TRBJ1-3; clone_size: few; cdr3_aa: CASSAFRGRHTIYF; cdr3_nt: TGTGCCAGCAGCGCATTCAGGGGGCGCCACACCATATATTTT
d_call: -; v_call: TRBV29-1; j_call: TRBJ1-2; clone_size: -; cdr3_aa: CSVPGYGYTF; cdr3_nt: TGCAGCGTCCCGGGTTATGGCTACACCTTC
d_call: -; v_call: TRBV29-1; j_call: TRBJ1-1; clone_size: -; cdr3_aa: CSVDSQGGPEAFF; cdr3_nt: TGCAGCGTTGACAGTCAGGGTGGGCCTGAAGCTTTCTTT
d_call: -; v_call: TRBV6-2/TRBV6-3; j_call: TRBJ2-3; clone_size: few; cdr3_aa: CASSYEGLTQYF; cdr3_nt: TGTGCCAGCAGTTATGAGGGTCTAACGCAGTATTTT
d_call: -; v_call: TRBV12-5; j_call: TRBJ2-3; clone_size: many; cdr3_aa: CASGLDLADTQYF; cdr3_nt: TGTGCTAGTGGTTTGGACCTAGCTGATACGCAGTATTTT
d_call: TRBD1; v_call: TRBV4-1; j_call: TRBJ1-1; clone_size: few; cdr3_aa: CASSLRQGSSEAFF; cdr3_nt: TGCGCCAGCAGCCTGCGACAGGGATCGTCTGAAGCTTTCTTT
d_call: -; v_call: TRBV10-3; j_call: TRBJ2-3; clone_size: -; cdr3_aa: CAIRDLDTQYF; cdr3_nt: TGTGCCATCAGAGACCTCGATACGCAGTATTTT
d_call: TRBD2; v_call: TRBV20-1; j_call: TRBJ2-5; clone_size: -; cdr3_aa: CSAGVSGGLQETQYF; cdr3_nt: TGCAGTGCAGGGGTTAGCGGGGGGTTACAAGAGACCCAGTACTTC
d_call: -; v_call: TRBV7-2; j_call: TRBJ2-4; clone_size: -; cdr3_aa: CASSLPGARGKNIQYF; cdr3_nt: TGTGCCAGCAGCTTACCAGGGGCTAGAGGCAAAAACATTCAGTACTTC
d_call: -; v_call: TRBV4-1; j_call: TRBJ2-4; clone_size: -; cdr3_aa: CASSPTLGLDKNIQYF; cdr3_nt: TGCGCCAGCAGCCCCACCCTAGGTTTAGACAAAAACATTCAGTACTTC
d_call: -; v_call: TRBV18; j_call: TRBJ1-1; clone_size: -; cdr3_aa: CASSFTGAPSNTEAFF; cdr3_nt: TGTGCCAGCTCATTTACCGGGGCGCCCAGTAACACTGAAGCTTTCTTT
d_call: -; v_call: TRBV4-3; j_call: TRBJ1-2; clone_size: -; cdr3_aa: CASSQGIKDGYTF; cdr3_nt: TGCGCCAGCAGCCAAGGTATTAAAGATGGCTACACCTTC
d_call: -; v_call: TRBV7-8; j_call: TRBJ2-3; clone_size: -; cdr3_aa: CASSLQYRSTDTQYF; cdr3_nt: TGTGCCAGCAGCTTGCAATACCGGAGCACAGATACGCAGTATTTT
d_call: TRBD2; v_call: TRBV7-2; j_call: TRBJ2-5; clone_size: -; cdr3_aa: CASSSQRGGGETQYF; cdr3_nt: TGTGCCAGCAGCTCCCAGCGGGGGGGCGGGGAGACCCAGTACTTC
d_call: -; v_call: TRBV6-6; j_call: TRBJ1-6; clone_size: -; cdr3_aa: CASRLGNSPLHF; cdr3_nt: TGTGCCAGCAGACTAGGGAATTCACCCCTCCACTTT
d_call: TRBD2; v_call: TRBV24-1; j_call: TRBJ2-1; clone_size: -; cdr3_aa: CATSDIAGALNEQFF; cdr3_nt: TGTGCCACCAGTGATATAGCGGGGGCTCTCAATGAGCAGTTCTTC
d_call: -; v_call: TRBV20-1; j_call: TRBJ1-2; clone_size: -; cdr3_aa: CGGGNYGYTF; cdr3_nt: TGCGGGGGGGGTAACTATGGCTACACCTTC
d_call: TRBD1; v_call: TRBV5-1; j_call: TRBJ2-2; clone_size: many; cdr3_aa: CASSLRQGAPGGELFF; cdr3_nt: TGCGCCAGCAGCTTGCGGCAGGGGGCGCCGGGCGGGGAGCTGTTTTTT
d_call: -; v_call: TRBV29-1; j_call: TRBJ1-1; clone_size: few; cdr3_aa: CSVGLSRNTEAFF; cdr3_nt: TGCAGCGTTGGACTGTCTCGAAACACTGAAGCTTTCTTT
d_call: TRBD2; v_call: TRBV12-3/TRBV12-4; j_call: TRBJ2-3; clone_size: many; cdr3_aa: CASSLGRRGGGATDTQYF; cdr3_nt: TGTGCCAGCAGTTTGGGAAGACGGGGCGGGGGGGCCACAGATACGCAGTATTTT
d_call: -; v_call: TRBV2; j_call: TRBJ1-1; clone_size: -; cdr3_aa: CASRYGITEAFF; cdr3_nt: TGTGCCAGCCGATACGGGATCACTGAAGCTTTCTTT
d_call: TRBD1; v_call: TRBV19; j_call: TRBJ1-2; clone_size: -; cdr3_aa: CASSVPDRGDYGYTF; cdr3_nt: TGTGCCAGTAGTGTCCCGGACAGGGGGGACTATGGCTACACCTTC
d_call: -; v_call: TRBV5-6; j_call: TRBJ2-7; clone_size: few; cdr3_aa: CASSSHGEQYF; cdr3_nt: TGTGCCAGCAGCTCACATGGTGAGCAGTACTTC
d_call: -; v_call: TRBV5-1; j_call: TRBJ1-1; clone_size: few; cdr3_aa: CASSSGQSRAFF; cdr3_nt: TGCGCCAGCAGCTCCGGACAGTCCCGAGCTTTCTTT
d_call: TRBD1; v_call: TRBV28; j_call: TRBJ1-6; clone_size: -; cdr3_aa: CASSSTGGSPLHF; cdr3_nt: TGTGCCAGCAGTTCTACAGGGGGTTCACCCCTCCACTTT
d_call: -; v_call: TRBV7-2; j_call: TRBJ1-6; clone_size: few; cdr3_aa: CASSAGLSAGSPLHF; cdr3_nt: TGTGCCAGCAGCGCGGGGCTGAGTGCGGGGTCACCCCTCCACTTT
d_call: TRBD2; v_call: TRBV7-3; j_call: TRBJ2-1; clone_size: -; cdr3_aa: CASSQTSGNSYNEQFF; cdr3_nt: TGTGCCAGCAGCCAGACTAGCGGGAACTCCTACAATGAGCAGTTCTTC
d_call: -; v_call: TRBV7-2; j_call: TRBJ1-6; clone_size: -; cdr3_aa: CASSLLGRWLNSPLHF; cdr3_nt: TGTGCCAGCAGCTTACTGGGCAGGTGGTTGAATTCACCCCTCCACTTT
d_call: -; v_call: TRBV7-9; j_call: TRBJ1-2; clone_size: few; cdr3_aa: CASSFWSQENYGYTF; cdr3_nt: TGTGCCAGCAGCTTTTGGAGCCAGGAAAACTATGGCTACACCTTC
d_call: -; v_call: TRBV7-2; j_call: TRBJ1-6; clone_size: many; cdr3_aa: CASSLGAGLTSPLHF; cdr3_nt: TGTGCCAGCAGCTTAGGGGCGGGACTTACGTCACCCCTCCACTTT
d_call: TRBD1; v_call: TRBV4-1; j_call: TRBJ1-1; clone_size: few; cdr3_aa: CASRPGTGPRAEAFF; cdr3_nt: TGCGCCAGCAGACCCGGGACAGGTCCCAGGGCTGAAGCTTTCTTT
d_call: -; v_call: TRBV4-1; j_call: TRBJ1-2; clone_size: few; cdr3_aa: CASSQTRQESNYGYTF; cdr3_nt: TGCGCCAGCAGCCAAACCAGGCAGGAATCTAACTATGGCTACACCTTC
d_call: -; v_call: TRBV4-2; j_call: TRBJ2-4; clone_size: few; cdr3_aa: CASSRPLLGGENIQYF; cdr3_nt: TGTGCCAGCAGCCGCCCGCTTCTTGGGGGAGAAAACATTCAGTACTTC
d_call: TRBD1; v_call: TRBV4-1; j_call: TRBJ1-4; clone_size: few; cdr3_aa: CASSKGGAGEKLFF; cdr3_nt: TGCGCCAGCAGCAAAGGGGGCGCCGGGGAAAAACTGTTTTTT
d_call: -; v_call: TRBV11-3; j_call: TRBJ2-1; clone_size: many; cdr3_aa: CASSVGQSSSYNEQFF; cdr3_nt: TGTGCCAGCAGCGTTGGACAGTCGAGCTCCTACAATGAGCAGTTCTTC
d_call: -; v_call: TRBV27; j_call: TRBJ2-4; clone_size: -; cdr3_aa: CASSTSRGARNIQYF; cdr3_nt: TGTGCCAGCAGTACATCCAGGGGGGCTAGGAACATTCAGTACTTC
d_call: -; v_call: TRBV20-1; j_call: TRBJ2-4; clone_size: many; cdr3_aa: CSARDMSKNIQYF; cdr3_nt: TGCAGTGCTAGAGATATGTCCAAAAACATTCAGTACTTC
d_call: -; v_call: TRBV6-2/TRBV6-3; j_call: TRBJ1-5; clone_size: -; cdr3_aa: CASSRYPGRGSNQPQHF; cdr3_nt: TGTGCCAGCAGTCGCTACCCTGGCCGAGGGAGCAATCAGCCCCAGCATTTT